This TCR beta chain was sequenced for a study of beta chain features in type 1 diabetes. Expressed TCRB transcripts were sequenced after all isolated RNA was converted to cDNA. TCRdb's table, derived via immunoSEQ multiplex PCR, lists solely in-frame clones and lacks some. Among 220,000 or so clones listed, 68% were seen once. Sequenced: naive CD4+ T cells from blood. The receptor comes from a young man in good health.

The chain's CDR3 is CASSPLGLALQETQYF. DNA for the CDR3: TGTGCCAGCTCACCCTTGGGACTAGCACTTCAAGAGACCCAGTACTTC. The chain couples TRBV18 to TRBJ2-5; 9 nucleotides match TRBD2. With V trimmed by 3 bases and J by 2 bases, 7 bases remained unmatched. CDR3 length equals 16 residues. From germline, CDR1 is KGHSH and CDR2 LQKENI.